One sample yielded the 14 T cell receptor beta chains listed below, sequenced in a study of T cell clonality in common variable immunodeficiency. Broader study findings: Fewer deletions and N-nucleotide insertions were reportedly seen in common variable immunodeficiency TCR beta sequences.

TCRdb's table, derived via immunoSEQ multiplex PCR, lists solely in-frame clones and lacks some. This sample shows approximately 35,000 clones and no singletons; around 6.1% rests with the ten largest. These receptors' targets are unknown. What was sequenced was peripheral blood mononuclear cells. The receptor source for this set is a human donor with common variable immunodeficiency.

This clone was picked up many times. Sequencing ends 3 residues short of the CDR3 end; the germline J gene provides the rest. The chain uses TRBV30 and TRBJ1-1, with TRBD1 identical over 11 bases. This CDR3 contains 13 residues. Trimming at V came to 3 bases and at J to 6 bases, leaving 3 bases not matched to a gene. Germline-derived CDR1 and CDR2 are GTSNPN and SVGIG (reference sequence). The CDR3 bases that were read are TGTGCCTGGAGGGAGGGACAGGGGGCTGAA. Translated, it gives CAWREGQGAE. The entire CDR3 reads CAWREGQGAEAFF. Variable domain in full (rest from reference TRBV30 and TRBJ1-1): SQTIHQWPATLVQPVGSPLSLECTVEGTSNPNLYWYRQAAGRGLQLLFYSVGIGQISSEVPQNLSASRPQDRQFILSSKKLLLSDSGFYLCAWREGQGAEAFFGQGTRLTVV.

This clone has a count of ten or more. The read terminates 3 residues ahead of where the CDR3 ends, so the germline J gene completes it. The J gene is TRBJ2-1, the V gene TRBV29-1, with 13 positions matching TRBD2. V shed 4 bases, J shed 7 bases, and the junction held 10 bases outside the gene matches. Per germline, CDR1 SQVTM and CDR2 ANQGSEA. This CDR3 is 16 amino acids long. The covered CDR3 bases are TGCAGCGTTGTAACTAGCGGGGGGGCGGCGGGAAATGAG. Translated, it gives CSVVTSGGAAGNE. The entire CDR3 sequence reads CSVVTSGGAAGNEQFF.

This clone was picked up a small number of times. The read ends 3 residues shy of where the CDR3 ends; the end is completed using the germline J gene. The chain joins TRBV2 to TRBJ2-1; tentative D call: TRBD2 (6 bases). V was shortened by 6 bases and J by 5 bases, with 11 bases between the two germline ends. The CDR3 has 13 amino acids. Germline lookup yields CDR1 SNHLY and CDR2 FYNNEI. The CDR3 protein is CASREGLNNEQFF. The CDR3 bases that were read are TGTGCCAGCAGGGAGGGACTCAACAATGAG.

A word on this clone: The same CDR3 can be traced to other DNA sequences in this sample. The CDR3 loop reads CASSLGGGSEQFF. The CDR3 DNA, read in part, is TGTGCCAGCAGCTTGGGGGGTGGGAGTGAG. The genes are TRBV7-2 and TRBJ2-1, with a tentative D call TRBD2 (6 bases). The missing CDR3 end, 3 residues past where the read stops, is filled in from the germline J gene. Trimming shortened V by 3 bases and J by 9 bases, and 12 bases separated the two germline ends. The CDR3 has 13 amino acids. Germline CDR1 reads SGHTA; CDR2 reads FQGNSA. Based on the CDR3 plus reference TRBV7-2 and TRBJ2-1, the full variable domain is GAGVSQSPSNKVTEKGKDVELRCDPISGHTALYWYRQSLGQGLEFLIYFQGNSAPDKSGLPSDRFSAERTGGSVSTLTIQRTQQEDSAVYLCASSLGGGSEQFFGPGTRLTVL.

CDR3 region: CAWAGGFADTQYF. The CDR3 DNA, read in part, is TGTGCCTGGGCAGGGGGGTTCGCAGATACG. V and J are TRBV30 and TRBJ2-3; D might be TRBD1 (7 bases). The CDR3 extends 3 residues past the end of the read, so its final part is completed from the germline J gene. Germline V lookup: CDR1 GTSNPN, CDR2 SVGIG (reference sequence). With 5 bases removed from V and 4 bases from J, the gap between germline ends came to 13 bases. The CDR3 totals 13 residues.

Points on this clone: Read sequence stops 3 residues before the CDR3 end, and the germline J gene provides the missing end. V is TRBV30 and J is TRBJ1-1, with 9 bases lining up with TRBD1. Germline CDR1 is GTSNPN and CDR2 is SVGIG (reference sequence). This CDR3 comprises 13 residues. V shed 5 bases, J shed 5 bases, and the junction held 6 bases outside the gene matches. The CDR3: CAWCRTGETEAFF. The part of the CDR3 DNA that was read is TGTGCCTGGTGCAGGACAGGGGAAACTGAA.

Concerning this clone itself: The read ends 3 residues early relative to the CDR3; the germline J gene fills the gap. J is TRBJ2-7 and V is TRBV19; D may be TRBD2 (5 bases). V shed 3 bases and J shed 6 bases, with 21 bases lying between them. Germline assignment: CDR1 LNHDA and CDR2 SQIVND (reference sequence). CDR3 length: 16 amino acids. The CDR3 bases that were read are TGTGCCAGTAGTATGCTTGCGGGCTCCGAGGGCCGCGAG. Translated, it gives CASSMLAGSEGRE. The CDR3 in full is CASSMLAGSEGREQYF.

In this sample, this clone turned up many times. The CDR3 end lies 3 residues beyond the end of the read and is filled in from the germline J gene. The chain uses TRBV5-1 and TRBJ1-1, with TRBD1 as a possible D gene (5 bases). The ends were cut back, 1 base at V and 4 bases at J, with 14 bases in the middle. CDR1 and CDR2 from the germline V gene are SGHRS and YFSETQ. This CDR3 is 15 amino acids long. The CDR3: CASSLSDGGGTEAFF. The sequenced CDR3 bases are TGCGCCAGCAGCTTGTCTGACGGGGGGGGCACTGAA.

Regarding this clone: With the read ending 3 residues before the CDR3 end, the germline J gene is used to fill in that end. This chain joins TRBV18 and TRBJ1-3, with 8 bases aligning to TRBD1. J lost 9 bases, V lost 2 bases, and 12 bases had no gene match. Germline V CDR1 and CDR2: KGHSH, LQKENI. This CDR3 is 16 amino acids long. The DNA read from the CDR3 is TGTGCCAGCTCACCATCTGGCGGCAGGGGGCAAGCCACC. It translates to CASSPSGGRGQAT. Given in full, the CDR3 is CASSPSGGRGQATIYF.

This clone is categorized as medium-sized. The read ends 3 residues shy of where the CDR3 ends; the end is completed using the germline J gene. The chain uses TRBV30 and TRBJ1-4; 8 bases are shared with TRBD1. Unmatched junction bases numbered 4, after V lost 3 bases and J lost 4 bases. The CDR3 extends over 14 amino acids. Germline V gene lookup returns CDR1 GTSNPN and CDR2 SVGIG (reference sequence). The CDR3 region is CAWSRQGINEKLFF. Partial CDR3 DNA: TGTGCCTGGAGCCGACAGGGGATTAATGAAAAA.

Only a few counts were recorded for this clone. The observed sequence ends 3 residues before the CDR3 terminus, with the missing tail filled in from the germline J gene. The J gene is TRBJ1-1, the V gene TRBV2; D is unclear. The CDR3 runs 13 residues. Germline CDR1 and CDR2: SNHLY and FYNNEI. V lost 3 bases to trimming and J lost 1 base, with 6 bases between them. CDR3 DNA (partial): TGTGCCAGCAGTGACAACAGGAACACTGAA. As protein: CASSDNRNTE. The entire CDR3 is CASSDNRNTEAFF.

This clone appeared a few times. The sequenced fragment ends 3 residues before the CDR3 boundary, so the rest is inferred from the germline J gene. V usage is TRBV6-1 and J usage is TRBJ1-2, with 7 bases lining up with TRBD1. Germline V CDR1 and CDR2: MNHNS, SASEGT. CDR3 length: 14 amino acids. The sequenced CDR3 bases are TGTGCCAGCAGTGAGAACAGGGGATGGGGCGGC. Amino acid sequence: CASSENRGWGG. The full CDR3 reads CASSENRGWGGYTF.

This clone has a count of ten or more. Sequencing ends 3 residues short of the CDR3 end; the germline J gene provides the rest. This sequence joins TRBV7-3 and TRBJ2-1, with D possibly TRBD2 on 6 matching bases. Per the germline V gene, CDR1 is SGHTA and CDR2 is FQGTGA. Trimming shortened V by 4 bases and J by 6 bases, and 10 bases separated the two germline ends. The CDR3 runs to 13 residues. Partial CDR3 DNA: TGTGCCAGCAGCTGGTCCGGGGGCAATGAG. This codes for CASSWSGGNE. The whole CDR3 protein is CASSWSGGNEQFF.

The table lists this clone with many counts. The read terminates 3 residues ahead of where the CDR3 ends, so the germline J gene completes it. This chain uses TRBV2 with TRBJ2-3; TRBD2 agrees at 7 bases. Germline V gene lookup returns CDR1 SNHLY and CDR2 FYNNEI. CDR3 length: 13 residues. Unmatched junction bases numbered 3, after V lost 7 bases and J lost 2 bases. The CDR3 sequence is CASKGTITDTQYF. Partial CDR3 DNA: TGTGCCAGCAAAGGGACTATCACAGATACG.